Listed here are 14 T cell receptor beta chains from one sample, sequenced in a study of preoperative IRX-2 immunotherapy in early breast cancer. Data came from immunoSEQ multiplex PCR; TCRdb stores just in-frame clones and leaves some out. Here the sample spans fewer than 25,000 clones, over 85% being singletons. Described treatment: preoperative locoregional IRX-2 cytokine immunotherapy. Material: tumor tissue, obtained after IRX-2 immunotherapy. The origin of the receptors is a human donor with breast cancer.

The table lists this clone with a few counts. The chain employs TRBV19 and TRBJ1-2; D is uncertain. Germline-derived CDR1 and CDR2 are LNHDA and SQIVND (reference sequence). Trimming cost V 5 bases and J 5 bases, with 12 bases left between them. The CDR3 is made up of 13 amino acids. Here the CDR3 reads CASSGLSFYGYTF. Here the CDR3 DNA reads TGTGCCAGTAGTGGGCTATCCTTTTATGGCTACACCTTC.

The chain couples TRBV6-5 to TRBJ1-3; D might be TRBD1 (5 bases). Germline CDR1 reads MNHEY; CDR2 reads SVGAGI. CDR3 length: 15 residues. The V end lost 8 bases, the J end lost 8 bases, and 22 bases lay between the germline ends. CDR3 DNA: TGTGCCAGCCTCCGGGACCCAACCCGGAGGGACACCATATATTTT. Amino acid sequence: CASLRDPTRRDTIYF.

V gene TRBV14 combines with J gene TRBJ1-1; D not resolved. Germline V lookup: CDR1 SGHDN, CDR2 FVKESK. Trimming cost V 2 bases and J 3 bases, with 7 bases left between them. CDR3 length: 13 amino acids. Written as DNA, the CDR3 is TGTGCCAGCAGCCAATTCCGGGACACTGAAGCTTTCTTT. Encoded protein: CASSQFRDTEAFF.

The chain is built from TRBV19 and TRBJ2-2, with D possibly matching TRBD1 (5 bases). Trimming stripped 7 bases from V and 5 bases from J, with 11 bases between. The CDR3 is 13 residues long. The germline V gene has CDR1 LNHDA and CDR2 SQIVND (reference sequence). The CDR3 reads CASTLQGTGELFF. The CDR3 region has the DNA TGTGCCAGTACACTTCAGGGAACCGGGGAGCTGTTTTTT.

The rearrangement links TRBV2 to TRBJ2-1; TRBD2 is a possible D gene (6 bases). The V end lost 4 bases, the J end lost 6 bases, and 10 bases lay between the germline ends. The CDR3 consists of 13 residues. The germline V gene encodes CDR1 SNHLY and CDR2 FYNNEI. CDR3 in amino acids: CASSAPGLNEQFF. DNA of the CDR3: TGTGCCAGCAGTGCCCCGGGACTCAATGAGCAGTTCTTC. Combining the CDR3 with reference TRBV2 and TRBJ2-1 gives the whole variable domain EPEVTQTPSHQVTQMGQEVILRCVPISNHLYFYWYRQILGQKVEFLVSFYNNEISEKSEIFDDQFSVERPDGSNFTLKIRSTKLEDSAMYFCASSAPGLNEQFFGPGTRLTVL.

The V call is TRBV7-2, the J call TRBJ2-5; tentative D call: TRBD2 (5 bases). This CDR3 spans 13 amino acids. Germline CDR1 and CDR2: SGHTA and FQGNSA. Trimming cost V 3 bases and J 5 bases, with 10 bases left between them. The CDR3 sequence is CASSLVIAETQYF. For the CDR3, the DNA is TGTGCCAGCAGCTTGGTAATAGCGGAGACCCAGTACTTC. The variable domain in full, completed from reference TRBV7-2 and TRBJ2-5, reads GAGVSQSPSNKVTEKGKDVELRCDPISGHTALYWYRQSLGQGLEFLIYFQGNSAPDKSGLPSDRFSAERTGGSVSTLTIQRTQQEDSAVYLCASSLVIAETQYFGPGTRLLVL.

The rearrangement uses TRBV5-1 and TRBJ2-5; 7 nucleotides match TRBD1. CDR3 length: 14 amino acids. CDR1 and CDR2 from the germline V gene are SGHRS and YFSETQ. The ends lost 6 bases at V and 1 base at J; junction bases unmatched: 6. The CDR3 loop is CASNSGTAQETQYF. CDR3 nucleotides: TGCGCCAGCAACAGTGGGACAGCCCAAGAGACCCAGTACTTC.

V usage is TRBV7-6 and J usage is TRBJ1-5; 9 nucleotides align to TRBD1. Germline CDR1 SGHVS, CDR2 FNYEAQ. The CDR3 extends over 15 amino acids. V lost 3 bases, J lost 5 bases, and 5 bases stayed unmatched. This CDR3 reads CASSLGQGGDQPQHF. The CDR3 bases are TGTGCCAGCAGCTTGGGACAGGGAGGGGATCAGCCCCAGCATTTT.

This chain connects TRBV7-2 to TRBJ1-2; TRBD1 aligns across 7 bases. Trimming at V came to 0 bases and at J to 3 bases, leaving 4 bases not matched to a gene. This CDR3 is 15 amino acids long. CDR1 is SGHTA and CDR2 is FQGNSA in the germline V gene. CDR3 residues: CASSLALGTDYGYTF. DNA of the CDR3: TGTGCCAGCAGCTTAGCACTCGGGACAGACTATGGCTACACCTTC.

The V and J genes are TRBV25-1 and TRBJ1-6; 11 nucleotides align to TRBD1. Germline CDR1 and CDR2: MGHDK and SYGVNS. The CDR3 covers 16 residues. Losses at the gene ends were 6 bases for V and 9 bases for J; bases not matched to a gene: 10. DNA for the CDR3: TGTGCCAGCAGCAGAATTGGGACAGGGGGGAGTTCACCCCTCCACTTT. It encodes CASSRIGTGGSSPLHF.

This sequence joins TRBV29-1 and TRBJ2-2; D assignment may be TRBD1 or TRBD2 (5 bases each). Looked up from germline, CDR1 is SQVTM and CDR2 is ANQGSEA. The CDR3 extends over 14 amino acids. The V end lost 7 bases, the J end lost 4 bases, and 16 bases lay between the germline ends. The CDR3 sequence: CSARAPGTTGELFF. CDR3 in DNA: TGCAGCGCCCGGGCCCCCGGGACCACCGGGGAGCTGTTTTTT.

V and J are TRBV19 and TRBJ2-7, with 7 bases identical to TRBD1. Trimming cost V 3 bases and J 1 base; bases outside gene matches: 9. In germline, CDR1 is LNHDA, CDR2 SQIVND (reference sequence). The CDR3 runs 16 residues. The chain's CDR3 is CASSISHQQGSYEQYF. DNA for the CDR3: TGTGCCAGTAGTATTAGCCACCAACAGGGGTCCTACGAGCAGTACTTC.

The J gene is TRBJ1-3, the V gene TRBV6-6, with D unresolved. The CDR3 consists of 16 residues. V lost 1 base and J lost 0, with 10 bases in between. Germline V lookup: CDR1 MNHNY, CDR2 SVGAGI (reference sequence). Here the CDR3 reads CASSYWRTDSGNTIYF. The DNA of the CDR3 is TGTGCCAGCAGTTACTGGCGGACGGACTCTGGAAACACCATATATTTT.

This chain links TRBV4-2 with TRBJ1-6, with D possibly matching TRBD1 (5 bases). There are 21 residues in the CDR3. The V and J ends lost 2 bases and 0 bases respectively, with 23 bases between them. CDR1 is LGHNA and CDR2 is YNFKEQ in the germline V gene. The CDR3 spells CASSQNPIIRDRSSYNSPLHF. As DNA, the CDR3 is TGTGCCAGCAGCCAAAACCCCATAATACGGGACCGGAGCTCCTATAATTCACCCCTCCACTTT.